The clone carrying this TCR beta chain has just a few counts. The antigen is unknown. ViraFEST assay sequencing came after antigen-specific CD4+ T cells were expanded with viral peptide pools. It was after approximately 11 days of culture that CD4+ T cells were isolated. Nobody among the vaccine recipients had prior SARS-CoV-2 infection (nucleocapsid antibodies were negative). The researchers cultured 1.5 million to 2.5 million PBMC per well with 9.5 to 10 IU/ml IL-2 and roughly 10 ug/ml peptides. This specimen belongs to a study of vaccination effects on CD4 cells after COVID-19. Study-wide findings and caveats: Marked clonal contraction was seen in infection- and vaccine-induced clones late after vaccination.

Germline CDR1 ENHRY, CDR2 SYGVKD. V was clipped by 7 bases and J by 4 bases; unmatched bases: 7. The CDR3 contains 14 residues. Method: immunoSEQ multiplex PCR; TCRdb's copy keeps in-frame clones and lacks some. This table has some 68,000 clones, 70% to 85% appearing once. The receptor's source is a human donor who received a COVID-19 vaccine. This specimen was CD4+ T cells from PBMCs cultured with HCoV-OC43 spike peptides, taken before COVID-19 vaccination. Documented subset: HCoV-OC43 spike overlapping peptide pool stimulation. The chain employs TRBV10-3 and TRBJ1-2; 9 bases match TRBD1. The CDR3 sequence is CAINPGTGSYGYTF. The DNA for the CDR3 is TGTGCCATCAACCCCGGGACAGGGAGCTATGGCTACACCTTC.